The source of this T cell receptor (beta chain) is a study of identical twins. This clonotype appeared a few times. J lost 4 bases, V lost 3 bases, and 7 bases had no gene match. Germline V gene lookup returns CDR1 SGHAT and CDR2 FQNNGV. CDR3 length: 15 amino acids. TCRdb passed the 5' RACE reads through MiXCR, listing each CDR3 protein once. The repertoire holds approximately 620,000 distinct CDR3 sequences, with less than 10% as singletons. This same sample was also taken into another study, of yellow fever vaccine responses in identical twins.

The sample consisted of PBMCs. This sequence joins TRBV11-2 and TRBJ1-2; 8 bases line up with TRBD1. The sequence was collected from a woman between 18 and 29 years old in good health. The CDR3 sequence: CASSFGTGSIYGYTF. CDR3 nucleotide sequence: TGTGCCAGCAGCTTTGGGACAGGTTCGATCTATGGCTACACCTTC. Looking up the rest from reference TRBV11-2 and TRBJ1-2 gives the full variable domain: EAGVAQSPRYKIIEKRQSVAFWCNPISGHATLYWYQQILGQGPKLLIQFQNNGVVDDSQLPKDRFSAERLKGVDSTLKIQPAKLEDSAVYLCASSFGTGSIYGYTFGSGTRLTVV.